What follows describes a single T cell receptor beta chain. This sample was taken from a study of T cell changes during pregnancy in multiple sclerosis. Sequenced by immunoSEQ multiplex PCR; TCRdb stores in-frame clones only, minus some. This sample has tens of thousands of clones; more than 80% occur once, and the top ten carry 0.45% to 0.65%. Per the germline V gene, CDR1 is SGHTA and CDR2 is FQGNSA. V was clipped by 2 bases and J by 0 bases; unmatched bases: 3. The CDR3 is 15 residues long. The TCR originated in a female donor with multiple sclerosis, enrolled in a pregnancy study. V gene TRBV7-2 combines with J gene TRBJ2-5; 7 bases fit TRBD2. The sample here was CD4+ T cells from peripheral blood mononuclear cells, taken in the first trimester of pregnancy. CDR3 protein: CASSLMGGDQETQYF. CDR3 DNA sequence: TGTGCCAGCAGCTTAATGGGAGGGGACCAAGAGACCCAGTACTTC.